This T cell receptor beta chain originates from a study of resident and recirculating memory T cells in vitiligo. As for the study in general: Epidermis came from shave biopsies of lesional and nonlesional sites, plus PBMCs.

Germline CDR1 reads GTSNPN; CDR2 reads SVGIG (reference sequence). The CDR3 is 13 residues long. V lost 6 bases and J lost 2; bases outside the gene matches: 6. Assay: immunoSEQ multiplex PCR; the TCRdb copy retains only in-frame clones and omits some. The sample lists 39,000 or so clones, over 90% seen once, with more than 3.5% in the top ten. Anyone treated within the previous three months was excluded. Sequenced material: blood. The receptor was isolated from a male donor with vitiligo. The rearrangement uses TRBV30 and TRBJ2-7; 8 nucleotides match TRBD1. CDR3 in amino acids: CACRTGSAYEQYF. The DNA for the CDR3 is TGTGCCTGTCGGACAGGGTCAGCCTACGAGCAGTACTTC.